A selection of T cell receptor beta chains follows, all from one sample in a study of blood T cell repertoires in COVID-19. The assay was immunoSEQ multiplex PCR, and TCRdb's table has in-frame clones only and misses some. The sample shows about 380,000 clones, about 90% of them seen only once. The sample comprised peripheral blood. The origin of the receptors is a man between 35 and 55 years old with acute or convalescent COVID-19. Both conserved end residues are part of each CDR3. The D gene is left open where the match is weak. A clone size is listed for some rows: how often the clone was seen (once, few, many), or a class if it is expanded.

>NA|TRBJ2-7|TRBV6-4|TRBD2
CASSEAGGGHEQYF
TGTGCCAGCAGTGAGGCGGGAGGAGGACACGAGCAGTACTTC
>NA|TRBJ1-1|TRBV9|NA
CASSPRMEVNTEAFF
TGTGCCAGCAGCCCCCGGATGGAGGTGAACACTGAAGCTTTCTTT
>NA|TRBJ2-3|TRBV6-2/TRBV6-3|TRBD2
CASSQGLAGSDTQYF
TGTGCCAGCAGTCAAGGACTAGCGGGTTCTGATACGCAGTATTTT
>once|TRBJ1-1|TRBV30|NA
CAWSVLIGGDTEAFF
TGTGCCTGGAGTGTACTTATTGGTGGAGACACTGAAGCTTTCTTT
>NA|TRBJ2-7|TRBV30|NA
CAWSQQGYEQYF
TGTGCCTGGAGCCAACAGGGCTACGAGCAGTACTTC
>NA|TRBJ2-2|TRBV9|NA
CASSARRQTTGELFF
TGTGCCAGCAGCGCCCGTCGACAGACCACCGGGGAGCTGTTTTTT
>NA|TRBJ2-7|TRBV28|NA
CASSSPGRNGYEQYF
TGTGCCAGCAGTTCCCCGGGGAGGAACGGCTACGAGCAGTACTTC
>NA|TRBJ1-1|TRBV9|NA
CASSVGLQHLNTEAFF
TGTGCCAGCAGCGTAGGGTTACAGCACCTGAACACTGAAGCTTTCTTT
>NA|TRBJ1-2|TRBV6-5|NA
CASSYSPRYGYTF
TGTGCCAGCAGTTACTCCCCGCGGTATGGCTACACCTTC
>NA|TRBJ2-2|TRBV4-1|NA
CASSQVTGPSGELFF
TGCGCCAGCAGCCAAGTGACAGGACCTTCCGGGGAGCTGTTTTTT
>NA|TRBJ2-5|TRBV27|TRBD2
CASSLLASGSQETQYF
TGTGCCAGCAGTTTATTGGCTAGCGGGAGCCAAGAGACCCAGTACTTC
>NA|TRBJ1-1|TRBV28|NA
CASRQGGEIAEAFF
TGTGCCAGCAGGCAGGGAGGGGAAATCGCTGAAGCTTTCTTT
>NA|TRBJ1-4|TRBV5-4|TRBD1
CASSLQGGEKLFF
TGTGCCAGCAGCTTGCAGGGGGGTGAAAAACTGTTTTTT
>NA|TRBJ2-1|TRBV9|TRBD2
CASSSGGMGLGNEQFF
TGTGCCAGCAGTAGCGGGGGGATGGGTCTAGGAAATGAGCAGTTCTTC
>NA|TRBJ1-6|TRBV5-1|TRBD1
CASRQGIENSPLHF
TGCGCCAGCCGACAGGGGATAGAGAATTCACCCCTCCACTTT
>NA|TRBJ1-1|TRBV6-1|TRBD1
CASSEHSGQGTEAFF
TGTGCCAGCAGTGAACATTCGGGACAGGGGACTGAAGCTTTCTTT
>NA|TRBJ2-7|TRBV6-5|NA
CASREKYEQYF
TGTGCCAGCCGAGAGAAGTACGAGCAGTACTTC
>NA|TRBJ2-7|TRBV25-1|TRBD2
CASSEFRLAGVVLNEQYF
TGTGCCAGCAGTGAATTTAGATTAGCGGGAGTGGTTTTAAACGAGCAGTACTTC
>NA|TRBJ1-2|TRBV10-3|TRBD1
CAISLGQGDNYGYTF
TGTGCCATCAGCCTTGGACAGGGAGATAACTATGGCTACACCTTC
>NA|TRBJ2-7|TRBV29-1|NA
CSVARRLGNYEQYF
TGCAGCGTTGCCCGAAGACTAGGCAACTACGAGCAGTACTTC
>NA|TRBJ1-5|TRBV3-1/TRBV3-2|NA
CASSQDYGSGQPQHF
TGTGCCAGCAGCCAAGATTACGGGTCCGGTCAGCCCCAGCATTTT
>NA|TRBJ1-6|TRBV27|NA
CASSMGLLSSYNSPLHF
TGTGCCAGCAGCATGGGACTTTTAAGCTCCTATAATTCACCCCTCCACTTT
>NA|TRBJ1-2|TRBV3-1/TRBV3-2|NA
CASSHTYGYTF
TGTGCCAGCAGCCACACTTATGGCTACACCTTC
>NA|TRBJ2-3|TRBV13|NA
CASSYGISTDTQYF
TGTGCCAGCAGCTACGGGATTTCCACAGATACGCAGTATTTT
>NA|TRBJ1-5|TRBV4-2|TRBD1
CASSQGGTENQPQHF
TGTGCCAGCAGCCAAGGCGGGACAGAAAATCAGCCCCAGCATTTT
>NA|TRBJ2-1|TRBV7-6|NA
CASSLGLTRDEQFF
TGTGCCAGCAGCTTAGGACTCACTAGGGATGAGCAGTTCTTC
>NA|TRBJ1-2|TRBV30|TRBD1
CAWTRDRGNYGYTF
TGTGCCTGGACTCGGGACAGGGGAAACTATGGCTACACCTTC
>NA|TRBJ2-3|TRBV3-1/TRBV3-2|TRBD2
CASSPNQPGLVGADTQYF
TGTGCCAGCAGCCCTAACCAGCCCGGACTAGTGGGGGCAGATACGCAGTATTTT
>NA|TRBJ1-4|TRBV30|NA
CAWSAGEGEKLFF
TGTGCCTGGAGCGCAGGGGAGGGGGAAAAACTGTTTTTT
>NA|TRBJ2-5|TRBV6-2/TRBV6-3|NA
CASSYKGQYSGQETQYF
TGTGCCAGCAGTTATAAGGGCCAATACAGCGGTCAGGAGACCCAGTACTTC
>NA|TRBJ2-5|TRBV7-6|TRBD1
CASSLVGQGVLETQYF
TGTGCCAGCAGCTTAGTGGGACAGGGGGTACTTGAGACCCAGTACTTC
>NA|TRBJ2-7|TRBV12-3/TRBV12-4|TRBD1
CASSRDSSYEQYF
TGTGCCAGCAGCCGGGACAGCTCCTACGAGCAGTACTTC
>NA|TRBJ1-2|TRBV5-6|TRBD1
CASSLVRQGAGYTF
TGTGCCAGCAGCTTGGTACGGCAGGGGGCTGGCTACACCTTC
>NA|TRBJ1-5|TRBV2|NA
CASSERGARISNQPQHF
TGTGCCAGCAGTGAGCGGGGAGCCCGGATCAGCAATCAGCCCCAGCATTTT
>NA|TRBJ2-7|TRBV9|NA
CASSVDVRSYEQYF
TGTGCCAGCAGCGTAGACGTCAGATCCTACGAGCAGTACTTC
>NA|TRBJ1-3|TRBV28|TRBD1
CASVTGGGNTIYF
TGTGCCAGCGTTACAGGGGGGGGAAACACCATATATTTT
>NA|TRBJ2-3|TRBV5-4|NA
CASSINTDTQYF
TGTGCCAGCAGCATCAACACAGATACGCAGTATTTT
>NA|TRBJ2-1|TRBV7-2|NA
CASSLRRGGLVNEQFF
TGTGCCAGCAGCCTGCGAAGGGGGGGGCTCGTCAATGAGCAGTTCTTC
>NA|TRBJ2-7|TRBV21-1|NA
CASSPKLRIPTLKATEQYF
TGTGCCAGCAGCCCCAAGCTGAGAATCCCCACCCTGAAAGCCACCGAGCAGTACTTC
>NA|TRBJ1-1|TRBV12-5|NA
CASGLRGTEAFF
TGTGCTAGTGGTTTAAGGGGGACTGAAGCTTTCTTT
>NA|TRBJ2-1|TRBV9|TRBD2
CASSVEGSGGPDEQFF
TGTGCCAGCAGCGTAGAAGGTAGCGGGGGCCCCGATGAGCAGTTCTTC
>NA|TRBJ1-4|TRBV28|NA
CASSPYYPGVTNEKLFF
TGTGCCAGCAGTCCGTATTACCCCGGGGTCACTAATGAAAAACTGTTTTTT
>once|TRBJ1-1|TRBV28|TRBD1
CASRNRGPNTEAFF
TGTGCCAGCAGAAACAGGGGCCCGAACACTGAAGCTTTCTTT
>few|TRBJ1-4|TRBV5-4|NA
CASSFFVTGIDEKLFF
TGTGCCAGCAGCTTTTTTGTTACAGGGATAGATGAAAAACTGTTTTTT
>NA|TRBJ2-3|TRBV3-1/TRBV3-2|NA
CASSQDPLPQAYF
TGTGCCAGCAGCCAAGATCCCTTGCCTCAGGCGTATTTT
>once|TRBJ1-1|TRBV29-1|NA
CSLNRGGTEAFF
TGCAGCCTCAACCGGGGGGGCACTGAAGCTTTCTTT
>NA|TRBJ2-1|TRBV5-4|TRBD2
CASSSGTRTAEQFF
TGTGCCAGCAGCTCCGGGACTAGAACGGCTGAGCAGTTCTTC
>NA|TRBJ2-1|TRBV7-3|TRBD2
CASGISGSSYNEQFF
TGTGCCAGCGGAATTAGCGGGAGCTCATACAATGAGCAGTTCTTC
>once|TRBJ2-3|TRBV7-9|TRBD1
CASSFGTGVGGTQYF
TGTGCCAGCAGCTTCGGGACAGGGGTAGGAGGTACGCAGTATTTT
>NA|TRBJ1-2|TRBV5-1|TRBD1
CASSFGDRGNYGYTF
TGCGCCAGCAGCTTTGGGGACAGGGGGAACTATGGCTACACCTTC
>NA|TRBJ2-7|TRBV4-1|NA
CASDNRPGSGEQYF
TGCGCCAGCGACAATCGCCCTGGATCCGGCGAGCAGTACTTC
>NA|TRBJ1-6|TRBV7-2|NA
CASSLAAGSYNSPLHF
TGTGCCAGCAGCCTCGCCGCCGGCTCCTATAATTCACCCCTCCACTTT
>NA|TRBJ2-7|TRBV5-1|NA
CASSFDSEYEQYF
TGCGCCAGCAGCTTTGACAGCGAGTACGAGCAGTACTTC